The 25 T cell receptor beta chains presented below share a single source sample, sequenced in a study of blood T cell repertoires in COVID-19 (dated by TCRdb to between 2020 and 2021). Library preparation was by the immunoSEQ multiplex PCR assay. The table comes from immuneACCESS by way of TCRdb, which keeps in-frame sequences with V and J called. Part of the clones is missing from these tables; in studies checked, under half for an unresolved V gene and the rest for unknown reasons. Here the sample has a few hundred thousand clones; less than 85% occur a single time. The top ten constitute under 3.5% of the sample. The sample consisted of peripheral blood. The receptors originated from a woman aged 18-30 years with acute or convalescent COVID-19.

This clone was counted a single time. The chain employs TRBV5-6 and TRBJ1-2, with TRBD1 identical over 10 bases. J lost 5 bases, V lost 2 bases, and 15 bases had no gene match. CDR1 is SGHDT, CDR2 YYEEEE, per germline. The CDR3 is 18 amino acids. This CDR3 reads CASSLDSTRDRGSYGYTF. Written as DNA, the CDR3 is TGTGCCAGCAGCTTAGATTCCACCCGGGACAGGGGAAGTTATGGCTACACCTTC. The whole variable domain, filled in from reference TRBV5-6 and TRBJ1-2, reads DAGVTQSPTHLIKTRGQQVTLRCSPKSGHDTVSWYQQALGQGPQFIFQYYEEEERQRGNFPDRFSGHQFPNYSSELNVNALLLGDSALYLCASSLDSTRDRGSYGYTFGSGTRLTVV.

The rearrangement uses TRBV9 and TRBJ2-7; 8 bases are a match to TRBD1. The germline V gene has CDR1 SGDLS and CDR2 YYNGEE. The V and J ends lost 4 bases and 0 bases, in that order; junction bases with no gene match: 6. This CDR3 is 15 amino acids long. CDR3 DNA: TGTGCCAGCAGCCCCGGGACAGGTCCCTCCTACGAGCAGTACTTC. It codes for CASSPGTGPSYEQYF.

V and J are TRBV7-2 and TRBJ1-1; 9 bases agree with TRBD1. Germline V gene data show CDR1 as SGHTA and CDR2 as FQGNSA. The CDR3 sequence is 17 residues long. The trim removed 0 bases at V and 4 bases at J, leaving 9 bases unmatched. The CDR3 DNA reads TGTGCCAGCAGCTTAGCGCCTTACAGGGGGCGCGGCACTGAAGCTTTCTTT. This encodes CASSLAPYRGRGTEAFF.

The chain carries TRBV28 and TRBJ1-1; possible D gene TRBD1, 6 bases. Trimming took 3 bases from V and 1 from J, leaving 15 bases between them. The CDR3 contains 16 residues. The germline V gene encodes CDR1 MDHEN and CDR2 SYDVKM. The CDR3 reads CASSFRTAYTNTEAFF. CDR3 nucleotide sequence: TGTGCCAGCAGTTTCCGGACAGCATATACGAACACTGAAGCTTTCTTT.

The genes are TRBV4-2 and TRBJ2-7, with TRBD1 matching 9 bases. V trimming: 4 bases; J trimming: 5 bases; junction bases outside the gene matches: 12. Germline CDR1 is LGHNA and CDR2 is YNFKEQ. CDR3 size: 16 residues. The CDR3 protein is CASSLTYRDRANEQYF. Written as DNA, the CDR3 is TGTGCCAGCAGCCTCACCTACCGGGACAGGGCCAACGAGCAGTACTTC.

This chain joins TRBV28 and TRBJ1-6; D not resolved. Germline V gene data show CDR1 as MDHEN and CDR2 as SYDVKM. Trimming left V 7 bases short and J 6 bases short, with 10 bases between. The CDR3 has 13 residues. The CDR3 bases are TGTGCCAGCAAACAGTCTGGTAATTCACCCCTCCACTTT. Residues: CASKQSGNSPLHF.

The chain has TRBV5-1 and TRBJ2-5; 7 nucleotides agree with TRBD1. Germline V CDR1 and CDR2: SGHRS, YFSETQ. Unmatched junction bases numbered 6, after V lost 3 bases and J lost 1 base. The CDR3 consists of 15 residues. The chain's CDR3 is CASSSGTDIQETQYF. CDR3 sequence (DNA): TGCGCCAGCAGCTCGGGGACAGACATCCAAGAGACCCAGTACTTC.

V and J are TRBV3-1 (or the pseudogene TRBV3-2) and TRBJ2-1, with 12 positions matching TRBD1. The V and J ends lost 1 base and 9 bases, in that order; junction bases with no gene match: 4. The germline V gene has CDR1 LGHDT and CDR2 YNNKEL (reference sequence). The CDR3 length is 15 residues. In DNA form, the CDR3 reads TGTGCCAGCAGCCAAGGGGACAGGGGGCTGTTTGAGCAGTTCTTC. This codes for CASSQGDRGLFEQFF.

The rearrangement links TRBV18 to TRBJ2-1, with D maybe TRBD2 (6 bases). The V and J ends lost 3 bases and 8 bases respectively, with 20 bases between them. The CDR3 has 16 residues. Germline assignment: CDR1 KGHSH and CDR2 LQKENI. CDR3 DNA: TGTGCCAGCTCACCGCCGATCTCACTAGCTGGAGATGAGCAGTTCTTC. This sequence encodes CASSPPISLAGDEQFF.

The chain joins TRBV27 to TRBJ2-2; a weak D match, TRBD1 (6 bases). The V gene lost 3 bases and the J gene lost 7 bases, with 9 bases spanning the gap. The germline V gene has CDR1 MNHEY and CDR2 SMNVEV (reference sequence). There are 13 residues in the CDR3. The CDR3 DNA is TGTGCCAGCAGTTTTGTCAGGGGCGGGGAGCTGTTTTTT. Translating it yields CASSFVRGGELFF.

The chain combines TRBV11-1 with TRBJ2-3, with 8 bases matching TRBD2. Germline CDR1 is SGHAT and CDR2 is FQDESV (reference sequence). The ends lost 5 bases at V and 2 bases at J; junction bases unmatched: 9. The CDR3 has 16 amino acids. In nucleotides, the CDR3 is TGTGCCAGCAGCCATCCGACTAGCGAGTACACAGATACGCAGTATTTT. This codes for CASSHPTSEYTDTQYF.

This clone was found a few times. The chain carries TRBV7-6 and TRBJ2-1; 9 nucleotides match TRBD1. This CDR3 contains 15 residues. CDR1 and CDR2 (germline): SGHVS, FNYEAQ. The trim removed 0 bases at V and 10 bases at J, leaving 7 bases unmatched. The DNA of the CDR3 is TGTGCCAGCAGCTTAGCGTGGGGACAGGGTAACGAGCAGTTCTTC. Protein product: CASSLAWGQGNEQFF.

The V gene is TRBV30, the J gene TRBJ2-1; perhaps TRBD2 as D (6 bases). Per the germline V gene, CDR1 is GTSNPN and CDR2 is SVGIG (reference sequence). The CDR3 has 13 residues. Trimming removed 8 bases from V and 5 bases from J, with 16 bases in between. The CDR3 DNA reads TGTGCCGAGAAGAGGCGGGAAAACAATGAGCAGTTCTTC. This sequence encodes CAEKRRENNEQFF.

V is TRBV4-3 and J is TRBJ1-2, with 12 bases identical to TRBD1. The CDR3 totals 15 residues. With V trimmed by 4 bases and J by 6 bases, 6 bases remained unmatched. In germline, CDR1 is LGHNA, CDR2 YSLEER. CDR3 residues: CASSPAGTGGNGYTF. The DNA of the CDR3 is TGCGCCAGCAGCCCCGCAGGGACAGGGGGCAATGGCTACACCTTC.

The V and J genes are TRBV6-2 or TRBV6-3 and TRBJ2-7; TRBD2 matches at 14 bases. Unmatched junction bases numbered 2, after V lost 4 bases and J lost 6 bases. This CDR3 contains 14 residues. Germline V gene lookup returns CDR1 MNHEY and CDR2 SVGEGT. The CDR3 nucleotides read TGTGCCAGCAGTTGGGGACTAGCGGGAGCCGAGCAGTACTTC. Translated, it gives CASSWGLAGAEQYF.

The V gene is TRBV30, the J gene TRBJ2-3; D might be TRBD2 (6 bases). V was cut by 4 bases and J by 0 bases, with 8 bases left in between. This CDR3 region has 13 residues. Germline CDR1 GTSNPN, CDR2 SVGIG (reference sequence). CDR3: CAWTGTSTDTQYF. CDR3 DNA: TGTGCCTGGACGGGGACTAGCACAGATACGCAGTATTTT.

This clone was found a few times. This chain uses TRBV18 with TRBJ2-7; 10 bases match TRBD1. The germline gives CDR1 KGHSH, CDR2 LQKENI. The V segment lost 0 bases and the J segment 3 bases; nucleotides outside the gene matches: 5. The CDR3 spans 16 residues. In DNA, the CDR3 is TGTGCCAGCTCACCACCGAGGGGACAGGGGTTCTACGAGCAGTACTTC. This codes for CASSPPRGQGFYEQYF. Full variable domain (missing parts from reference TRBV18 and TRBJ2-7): NAGVMQNPRHLVRRRGQEARLRCSPMKGHSHVYWYRQLPEEGLKFMVYLQKENIIDESGMPKERFSAEFPKEGPSILRIQQVVRGDSAAYFCASSPPRGQGFYEQYFGPGTRLTVT.

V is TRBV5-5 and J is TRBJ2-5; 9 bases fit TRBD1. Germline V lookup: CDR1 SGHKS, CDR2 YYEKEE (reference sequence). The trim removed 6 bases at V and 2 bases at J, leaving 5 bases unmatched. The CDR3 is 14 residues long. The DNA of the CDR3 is TGTGCCAGCACCATGACAGGGGGACAAGAGACCCAGTACTTC. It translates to CASTMTGGQETQYF.

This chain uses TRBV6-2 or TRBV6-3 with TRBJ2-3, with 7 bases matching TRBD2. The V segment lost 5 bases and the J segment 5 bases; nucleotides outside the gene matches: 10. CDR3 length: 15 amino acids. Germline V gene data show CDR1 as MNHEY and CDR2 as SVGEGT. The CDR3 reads CASSPSGRERDTQYF. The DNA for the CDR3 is TGTGCCAGCAGTCCCTCGGGGCGGGAGAGAGATACGCAGTATTTT.

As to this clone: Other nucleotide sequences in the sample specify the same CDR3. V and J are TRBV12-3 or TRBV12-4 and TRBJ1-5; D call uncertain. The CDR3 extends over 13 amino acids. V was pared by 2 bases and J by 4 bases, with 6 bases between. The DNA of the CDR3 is TGTGCCAGCAGTTTAACGGGGAATCAGCCCCAGCATTTT. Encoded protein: CASSLTGNQPQHF.

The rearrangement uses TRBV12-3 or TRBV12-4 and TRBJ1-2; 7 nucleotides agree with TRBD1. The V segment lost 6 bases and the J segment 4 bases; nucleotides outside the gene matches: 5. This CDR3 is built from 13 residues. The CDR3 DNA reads TGTGCCAGCAGCGGGGACAGATTCTATGGCTACACCTTC. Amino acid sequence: CASSGDRFYGYTF.

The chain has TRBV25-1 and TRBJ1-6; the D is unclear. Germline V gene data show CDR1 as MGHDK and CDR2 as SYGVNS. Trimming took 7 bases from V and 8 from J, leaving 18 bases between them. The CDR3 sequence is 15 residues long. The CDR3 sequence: CASTERSVGYSPLHF. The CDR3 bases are TGTGCCAGCACCGAGAGATCCGTCGGGTATTCACCCCTCCACTTT.

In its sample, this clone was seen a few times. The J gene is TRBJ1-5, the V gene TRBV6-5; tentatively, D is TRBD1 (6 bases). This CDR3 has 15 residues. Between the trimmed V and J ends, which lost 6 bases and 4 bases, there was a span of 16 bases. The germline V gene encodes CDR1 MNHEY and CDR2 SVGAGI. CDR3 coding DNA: TGTGCCAGCAGGGGACGGACAGAACCGAATCAGCCCCAGCATTTT. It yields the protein CASRGRTEPNQPQHF.

The CDR3 loop reads CASSSLAGEGYEQYF. The DNA of the CDR3 is TGTGCCAGCAGCTCCCTAGCGGGAGAGGGCTACGAGCAGTACTTC. This chain uses TRBV7-2 with TRBJ2-7; 10 nucleotides match TRBD2. Germline-derived CDR1 and CDR2 are SGHTA and FQGNSA. The J segment lost 3 bases and the V segment lost 4 bases, leaving 6 bases of the junction unmatched. This CDR3 spans 15 amino acids.

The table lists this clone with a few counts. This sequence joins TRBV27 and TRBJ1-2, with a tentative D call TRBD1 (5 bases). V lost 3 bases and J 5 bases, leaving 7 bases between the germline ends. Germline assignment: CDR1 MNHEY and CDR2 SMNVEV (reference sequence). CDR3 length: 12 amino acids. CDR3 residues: CASSFSGYGYTF. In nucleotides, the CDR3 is TGTGCCAGCAGTTTTTCAGGGTATGGCTACACCTTC.